This is a list of T cell receptor beta chains from one sample in a study of cytomegalovirus exposure and HLA in healthy donors. Sequencing was performed with immunoSEQ multiplex PCR; in TCRdb, only in-frame clones are kept and a portion is missing. This table holds under 200,000 clones, about three quarters found once. Sequencing input: PBMCs. The source of these receptors is a female donor in good health and CMV-seronegative. CDR3s include the opening cysteine and the closing phenylalanine or tryptophan. The D gene is left open where the match is weak. Rows give clone size only sometimes, using once, few, many, or a class for an expanded clone.

CDR3 DNA	CDR3 protein	D gene	J gene	V gene	clone size
TGTGCCAGCAGCTTTCAAGCCCGAACGGGTATCACAGATACGCAGTATTTT	CASSFQARTGITDTQYF	NA	TRBJ2-3	TRBV7-9	NA
TGTGCCACCACGCCGGAGGGTGAGCAGTTCTTC	CATTPEGEQFF	NA	TRBJ2-1	TRBV2	NA
TGCGCCAGCAGCTCGGGACAGGGGGCGGGCTATGGCTACACCTTC	CASSSGQGAGYGYTF	TRBD1	TRBJ1-2	TRBV4-3	once
TGTGCCAGCAGCAGACAGGGCCCTAGCAATCAGCCCCAGCATTTT	CASSRQGPSNQPQHF	TRBD1	TRBJ1-5	TRBV2	NA
TGTGCCACACGACCTTGCAGGAACTATGGCTACACCTTC	CATRPCRNYGYTF	NA	TRBJ1-2	TRBV21-1	few
TGTGCCAGCAGTTACTCACTGGGAGACACTGAAGCTTTCTTT	CASSYSLGDTEAFF	NA	TRBJ1-1	TRBV6-6	NA
TGTGCCAGCAGCTTCCGGGGGGCGGGAGGTGTTACCGGGGAGCTGTTTTTT	CASSFRGAGGVTGELFF	TRBD2	TRBJ2-2	TRBV7-2	NA
TGCGCCAGCGGGACTAGCGAACCTTACAATGAGCAGTTCTTC	CASGTSEPYNEQFF	TRBD2	TRBJ2-1	TRBV5-1	NA
TGTGCCACCGGGACAGCGAACACCGGGGAGCTGTTTTTT	CATGTANTGELFF	TRBD1	TRBJ2-2	TRBV7-3	few
TGTGCCAGCACCGGGACACTTTCTGGGGCCAACGTCCTGACTTTC	CASTGTLSGANVLTF	NA	TRBJ2-6	TRBV7-9	NA
TGTGCCAGCAGCTGGGCCAGCACGAACACCGGGGAGCTGTTTTTT	CASSWASTNTGELFF	NA	TRBJ2-2	TRBV5-4	once
TGTGCCAGCTCCCTCCCAGACAGTCAAGAGACCCAGTACTTC	CASSLPDSQETQYF	NA	TRBJ2-5	TRBV9	few
TGTGCCAGCAGCTTAAACGGGCGGGGTTCCTACAATGAGCAGTTCTTC	CASSLNGRGSYNEQFF	NA	TRBJ2-1	TRBV7-3	NA
TGTGCCAGCAGCCAGGGACTAGCGGGGTCCTACAATGAGCAGTTCTTC	CASSQGLAGSYNEQFF	TRBD2	TRBJ2-1	TRBV7-3	NA
TGTGCCAGCAGCTCCTTCGCTAGCGGGCAGGAGACCCAGTACTTC	CASSSFASGQETQYF	TRBD2	TRBJ2-5	TRBV11-2	NA
TGTGCCAGCAGTGAAGGTTTGGGCAACACTGAAGCTTTCTTT	CASSEGLGNTEAFF	NA	TRBJ1-1	TRBV2	few
TGTGCCAGCAGTTACACCGGGATCTTCAACGAGCAGTACTTC	CASSYTGIFNEQYF	NA	TRBJ2-7	TRBV6-5	NA
TGTGCCAGCAGCTTTAACAGGGCAAACGAGCAGTACTTC	CASSFNRANEQYF	NA	TRBJ2-7	TRBV13	few
TGTGCCAGCAGTTTCTACCTAGCGGGATTGAGTAACACCGGGGAGCTGTTTTTT	CASSFYLAGLSNTGELFF	TRBD2	TRBJ2-2	TRBV28	NA
TGTGCCAGCAGCAGGACAAGCGGAAACACCATATATTTT	CASSRTSGNTIYF	NA	TRBJ1-3	TRBV5-4	NA
TGCGCCAGCAGCTCTCGAAGAGCCGGACAAAGCCCCTACGAGCAGTACTTC	CASSSRRAGQSPYEQYF	NA	TRBJ2-7	TRBV4-3	NA
TGTGCCAGCATGAGAGGCGGCACTGAAGCTTTCTTT	CASMRGGTEAFF	NA	TRBJ1-1	TRBV6-6	NA
TGTGCCAGTAGTCGACGGAGCTCCTATAATTCACCCCTCCACTTT	CASSRRSSYNSPLHF	NA	TRBJ1-6	TRBV19	NA
TGTGCCAGCAGGGGACAGGGAGGGGGTGAAAAACTGTTTTTT	CASRGQGGGEKLFF	TRBD1	TRBJ1-4	TRBV6-5	once
TGTGCCAGCAGTTACGGGGAAGGGGTCTACGAGCAGTACTTC	CASSYGEGVYEQYF	NA	TRBJ2-7	TRBV6-5	NA
TGTGCCAGCAGTCCTCGGTATAGCAATCAGCCCCAGCATTTT	CASSPRYSNQPQHF	NA	TRBJ1-5	TRBV6-5	NA
TGTGCCAGCTCACCGGGGACTAGCGGGGGAGAGCAGTTCTTC	CASSPGTSGGEQFF	TRBD2	TRBJ2-1	TRBV18	NA
TGTGCCAGCAGTCTAACAGGGGGCGGTGCGGCTTTCTTT	CASSLTGGGAAFF	TRBD1	TRBJ1-1	TRBV6-5	once
TGTGCCAGCAGCCATGGGACTACTTACGAGCAGTACTTC	CASSHGTTYEQYF	TRBD2	TRBJ2-7	TRBV5-4	NA
TGTGCCAGCTCGGGACAGTCAACTAATGAAAAACTGTTTTTT	CASSGQSTNEKLFF	TRBD1	TRBJ1-4	TRBV18	NA
TGTGCCAGCAGTTCGGGACAGGGGTATGGCTACACCTTC	CASSSGQGYGYTF	TRBD1	TRBJ1-2	TRBV6-5	NA
TGTGCCAGCAGCGACGACAGGGGAAGCGAGCAGTACTTC	CASSDDRGSEQYF	TRBD1	TRBJ2-7	TRBV27	NA
TGTGCCAGCAGCGCCAGAGGGACAGGGGGTCTGAACACTGAAGCTTTCTTT	CASSARGTGGLNTEAFF	TRBD1	TRBJ1-1	TRBV9	NA
TGTGCCAGCAGCGAGTCTAGCGGGGCAAACACCGGGGAGCTGTTTTTT	CASSESSGANTGELFF	TRBD2	TRBJ2-2	TRBV9	NA
TGTGCCAGCAGCTTAACAGGAAGGGACACCATATATTTT	CASSLTGRDTIYF	NA	TRBJ1-3	TRBV6-5	NA
TGTGCCAGCAGTTTTGACAGGGGGCCGACTCTAGCCAAAAACATTCAGTACTTC	CASSFDRGPTLAKNIQYF	TRBD1	TRBJ2-4	TRBV28	NA
TGTGCCAGCAGCTTAGGTCTAGCGGGGGGATCGAACACCATACATACGCAGTATTTT	CASSLGLAGGSNTIHTQYF	TRBD2	TRBJ2-3	TRBV7-9	NA
TGCGCCAGCAGCCTCGTTGCGGGAGGGCCGGGCAATGAGCAGTTCTTC	CASSLVAGGPGNEQFF	TRBD2	TRBJ2-1	TRBV5-1	NA
TGTGCCAGCAGTCAGCAAAGATTTCAGGACACTGAAGCTTTCTTT	CASSQQRFQDTEAFF	NA	TRBJ1-1	TRBV6-5	NA
TGTGCCAGCAGTTTATCCTCCCTGGGGGGACTGTTTTTT	CASSLSSLGGLFF	NA	TRBJ1-4	TRBV28	NA
TGTGCCAGCAGCTCCCTTACTGAAGCTTTCTTT	CASSSLTEAFF	NA	TRBJ1-1	TRBV11-1	NA
TGTGCCTGGAGTCGGGGAGGGGATGGCTACACCTTC	CAWSRGGDGYTF	NA	TRBJ1-2	TRBV30	NA
TGTGCCAGCAGTCCCAGGACACCCCAAGAGACCCAGTACTTC	CASSPRTPQETQYF	NA	TRBJ2-5	TRBV2	NA
TGTGCCAGCAGTTACGGGCCAGGGCGCACTGAAGCTTTCTTT	CASSYGPGRTEAFF	NA	TRBJ1-1	TRBV6-5	NA
TGTGCCAGCAGTGAAGACAGGGAAGGCACAGATACGCAGTATTTT	CASSEDREGTDTQYF	NA	TRBJ2-3	TRBV2	few
TGCGCCAGCAAGGTGGGGGTTGGGGACACGGAGCAGTTCTTC	CASKVGVGDTEQFF	NA	TRBJ2-1	TRBV5-1	once
TGTGCCAGCAGCATCCCGGGAGTTCCGGAGCTGTTTTTT	CASSIPGVPELFF	NA	TRBJ2-2	TRBV6-6	NA
TGCGCCAGTAACCCAACTAGGGACAGGGTATCCTATGGCTACACCTTC	CASNPTRDRVSYGYTF	TRBD1	TRBJ1-2	TRBV19	NA
TGTGCCAGCAGCCAAGGGAGCGGGGGGGAGACCCAGTACTTC	CASSQGSGGETQYF	TRBD2	TRBJ2-5	TRBV4-2	NA
TGTGCCAGCAGTTTGGGGGGTTGGGAAAAACTGTTTTTT	CASSLGGWEKLFF	NA	TRBJ1-4	TRBV2	NA
TGTGCCAGCAGTTCCGGCGGGGAGGCACGGACTGAAGCTTTCTTT	CASSSGGEARTEAFF	NA	TRBJ1-1	TRBV6-5	NA
TGCGCCAGCAGCCAAGGTGAAGGGGGCTTCTACGAGCAGTACTTC	CASSQGEGGFYEQYF	TRBD1	TRBJ2-7	TRBV4-3	few
TGTGCCAGCAGGAGGGCCGGGATCCTCTACTGGCAGTACTTC	CASRRAGILYWQYF	NA	TRBJ2-5	TRBV6-5	NA
TGCGCCAGCAGCTTGGAGGACAGGGGGCGGTCACCCCTCCACTTT	CASSLEDRGRSPLHF	TRBD1	TRBJ1-6	TRBV5-1	NA
TGTGCCAGTAGGCGAACCGGGACTAGCGGAAGAGCCAAAAACATTCAGTACTTC	CASRRTGTSGRAKNIQYF	TRBD2	TRBJ2-4	TRBV19	NA
TGTGCCAGCAGTGAAGCCCCGGGGGAGACCCAGTACTTC	CASSEAPGETQYF	NA	TRBJ2-5	TRBV6-1	NA
TGTGCCAGCAGCATTGAGCCTAATGAAAAACTGTTTTTT	CASSIEPNEKLFF	NA	TRBJ1-4	TRBV11-2	NA
TGTGCCAGCTCAGATCCCGACAGGCTCTATGGCTACACCTTC	CASSDPDRLYGYTF	NA	TRBJ1-2	TRBV18	few
TGTGCCAGCAGTCCGCCCGGGAGCTACTACGAGCAGTACTTC	CASSPPGSYYEQYF	NA	TRBJ2-7	TRBV5-6	NA
TGCGCCAGCAGCTTTACGAGCGACACTGAAGCTTTCTTT	CASSFTSDTEAFF	NA	TRBJ1-1	TRBV5-1	NA